The T cell receptor (beta chain) under discussion was sequenced for a study of blood T cell repertoires in COVID-19. Study in general: Some COVID-19 samples were acute and others convalescent; all came from the United States, Italy and Spain.

Participant reports of clinical history set cohort assignment. The table came from immunoSEQ multiplex PCR; TCRdb's copy has only in-frame clones and leaves some out. The table shows some 250,000 clones, with more than 75% occurring only once. This CDR3 has 14 amino acids. The germline CDR1 and CDR2 sequences are LGHDT and YNNKEL (reference sequence). Trimming removed 4 bases from V and 0 bases from J, with 7 bases in between. Sequenced sample: PBMCs or T cells enriched from blood (not recorded which). The receptor comes from a man aged 18 to 29 who had recovered from COVID-19. The rearrangement joins TRBV3-1 (or the pseudogene TRBV3-2) to TRBJ1-5; D gene unclear. This CDR3 is CASSPRGSNQPQHF. DNA for the CDR3: TGTGCCAGCAGCCCGCGCGGTAGCAATCAGCCCCAGCATTTT.